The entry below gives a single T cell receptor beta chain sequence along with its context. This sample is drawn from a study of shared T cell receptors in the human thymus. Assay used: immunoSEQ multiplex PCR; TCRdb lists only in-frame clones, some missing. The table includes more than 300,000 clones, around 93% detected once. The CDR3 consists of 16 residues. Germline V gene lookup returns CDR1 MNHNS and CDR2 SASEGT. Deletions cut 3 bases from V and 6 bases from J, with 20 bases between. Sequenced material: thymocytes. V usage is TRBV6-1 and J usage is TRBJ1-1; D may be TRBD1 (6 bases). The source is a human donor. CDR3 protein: CASSEGNRARGAEAFF. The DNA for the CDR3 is TGTGCCAGCAGTGAGGGGAACAGGGCCCGAGGCGCTGAAGCTTTCTTT.